These 9 T cell receptor beta chains came from one sample sequenced in a study of response to subunit inactivated influenza vaccine. Each CDR3 protein is one row after TCRdb ran MiXCR on the RT-PCR reads. The sample yields 500,000 or so distinct CDR3 sequences, approximately 11% seen once. Source: PBMCs from blood, taken roughly 6 weeks after vaccination. These receptors were obtained from a man aged 50-60 years who received an inactivated influenza vaccine.

Ten or more counts support this clonotype. V and J are TRBV29-1 and TRBJ2-1; tentatively, D is TRBD1 (6 bases). V shed 4 bases and J shed 9 bases, with 22 bases lying between them. The CDR3 spans 15 residues. Per the germline V gene, CDR1 is SQVTM and CDR2 is ANQGSEA. The CDR3 DNA reads as TGCAGCGTTGGTATAGGGACACAAAACCGGGGTGAGCAGTTCTTC. This codes for CSVGIGTQNRGEQFF.

This clonotype was recorded at least ten times. The gene calls are TRBV6-5 and TRBJ2-3; 8 positions agree with TRBD2. Germline V gene sequence: CDR1 MNHEY, CDR2 SVGAGI. The CDR3 is 18 residues long. Losses at the gene ends were 0 bases for V and 5 bases for J; bases not matched to a gene: 13. CDR3 in amino acids: CASSYSMLAGGPKDTQYF. For the CDR3, the DNA is TGTGCCAGCAGTTACTCGATGCTGGCGGGAGGCCCAAAAGATACGCAGTATTTT.

This rearrangement joins TRBV11-3 to TRBJ2-1, with 8 bases lining up with TRBD1. The V gene end was trimmed by 5 bases and the J gene end by 4 bases; junction bases not matched to a gene: 10. This CDR3 region has 16 residues. Looked up from germline, CDR1 is SGHNT and CDR2 is YENEEA. CDR3 residues: CASSPNQGARYNEQFF. The CDR3 nucleotides are TGTGCCAGCAGCCCAAACCAGGGGGCGAGGTACAATGAGCAGTTCTTC.

CDR3 bases: TGTGCCAGCAGCTCCCCCTTGGGACAGCTGAACACTGAAGCTTTCTTT. Protein product: CASSSPLGQLNTEAFF. The J gene is TRBJ1-1, the V gene TRBV13, with 7 bases matching TRBD1. The CDR3 totals 16 residues. V was pared by 4 bases and J by 0 bases, with 8 bases of the junction left unmatched. Germline V CDR1 and CDR2: PRHDT, FYEKMQ (reference sequence).

The V and J genes are TRBV14 and TRBJ2-3; D is perhaps TRBD1 (5 bases). Trimming pared 1 base from V and 2 bases from J, leaving 10 bases between. Germline V lookup: CDR1 SGHDN, CDR2 FVKESK. The CDR3 is 15 residues long. The CDR3 coding sequence is TGTGCCAGCAGCCAAGGGCAGGGATACACAGATACGCAGTATTTT. It is translated as CASSQGQGYTDTQYF.

The rearrangement links TRBV5-1 to TRBJ2-1, with a weak D call TRBD1 (6 bases). Germline assignment: CDR1 SGHRS and CDR2 YFSETQ. The length of the CDR3 is 11 residues. V lost 0 bases and J lost 16, with 11 bases in between. The CDR3 DNA reads TGCGCCAGCAGCTTGGGACAGGCAGTCTTCTTC. Amino acid sequence: CASSLGQAVFF.

J is TRBJ1-4 and V is TRBV12-3 or TRBV12-4, with 8 bases identical to TRBD1. The CDR3 runs to 15 residues. J gave up 7 bases and V 5 bases, and 9 bases lay outside the gene matches. Here the CDR3 reads CASSTGGVSGEKLFF. In DNA form, the CDR3 reads TGTGCCAGCAGTACAGGGGGAGTGTCAGGTGAAAAACTGTTTTTT.

This clonotype was seen ten or more times. The chain uses TRBV5-1 and TRBJ1-1; D is unresolved. Germline CDR1 and CDR2: SGHRS and YFSETQ. The CDR3 consists of 15 residues. Trimming shortened V by 0 bases and J by 1 base, and 10 bases separated the two germline ends. CDR3 in amino acids: CASSLETHRNTEAFF. DNA for the CDR3: TGCGCCAGCAGCTTGGAGACCCACCGGAACACTGAAGCTTTCTTT.

This clonotype was found many times. The chain combines TRBV4-3 with TRBJ2-1; the match to TRBD1 covers 7 bases. The junction had 5 bases not matched to a gene; V was cut back by 0 bases and J by 3 bases. Germline CDR1 and CDR2: LGHNA and YSLEER. The CDR3 is 16 residues long. The CDR3 DNA follows: TGCGCCAGCAGCCAAGATGGGGCAGGGGGCTACAATGAGCAGTTCTTC. The encoded protein is CASSQDGAGGYNEQFF.